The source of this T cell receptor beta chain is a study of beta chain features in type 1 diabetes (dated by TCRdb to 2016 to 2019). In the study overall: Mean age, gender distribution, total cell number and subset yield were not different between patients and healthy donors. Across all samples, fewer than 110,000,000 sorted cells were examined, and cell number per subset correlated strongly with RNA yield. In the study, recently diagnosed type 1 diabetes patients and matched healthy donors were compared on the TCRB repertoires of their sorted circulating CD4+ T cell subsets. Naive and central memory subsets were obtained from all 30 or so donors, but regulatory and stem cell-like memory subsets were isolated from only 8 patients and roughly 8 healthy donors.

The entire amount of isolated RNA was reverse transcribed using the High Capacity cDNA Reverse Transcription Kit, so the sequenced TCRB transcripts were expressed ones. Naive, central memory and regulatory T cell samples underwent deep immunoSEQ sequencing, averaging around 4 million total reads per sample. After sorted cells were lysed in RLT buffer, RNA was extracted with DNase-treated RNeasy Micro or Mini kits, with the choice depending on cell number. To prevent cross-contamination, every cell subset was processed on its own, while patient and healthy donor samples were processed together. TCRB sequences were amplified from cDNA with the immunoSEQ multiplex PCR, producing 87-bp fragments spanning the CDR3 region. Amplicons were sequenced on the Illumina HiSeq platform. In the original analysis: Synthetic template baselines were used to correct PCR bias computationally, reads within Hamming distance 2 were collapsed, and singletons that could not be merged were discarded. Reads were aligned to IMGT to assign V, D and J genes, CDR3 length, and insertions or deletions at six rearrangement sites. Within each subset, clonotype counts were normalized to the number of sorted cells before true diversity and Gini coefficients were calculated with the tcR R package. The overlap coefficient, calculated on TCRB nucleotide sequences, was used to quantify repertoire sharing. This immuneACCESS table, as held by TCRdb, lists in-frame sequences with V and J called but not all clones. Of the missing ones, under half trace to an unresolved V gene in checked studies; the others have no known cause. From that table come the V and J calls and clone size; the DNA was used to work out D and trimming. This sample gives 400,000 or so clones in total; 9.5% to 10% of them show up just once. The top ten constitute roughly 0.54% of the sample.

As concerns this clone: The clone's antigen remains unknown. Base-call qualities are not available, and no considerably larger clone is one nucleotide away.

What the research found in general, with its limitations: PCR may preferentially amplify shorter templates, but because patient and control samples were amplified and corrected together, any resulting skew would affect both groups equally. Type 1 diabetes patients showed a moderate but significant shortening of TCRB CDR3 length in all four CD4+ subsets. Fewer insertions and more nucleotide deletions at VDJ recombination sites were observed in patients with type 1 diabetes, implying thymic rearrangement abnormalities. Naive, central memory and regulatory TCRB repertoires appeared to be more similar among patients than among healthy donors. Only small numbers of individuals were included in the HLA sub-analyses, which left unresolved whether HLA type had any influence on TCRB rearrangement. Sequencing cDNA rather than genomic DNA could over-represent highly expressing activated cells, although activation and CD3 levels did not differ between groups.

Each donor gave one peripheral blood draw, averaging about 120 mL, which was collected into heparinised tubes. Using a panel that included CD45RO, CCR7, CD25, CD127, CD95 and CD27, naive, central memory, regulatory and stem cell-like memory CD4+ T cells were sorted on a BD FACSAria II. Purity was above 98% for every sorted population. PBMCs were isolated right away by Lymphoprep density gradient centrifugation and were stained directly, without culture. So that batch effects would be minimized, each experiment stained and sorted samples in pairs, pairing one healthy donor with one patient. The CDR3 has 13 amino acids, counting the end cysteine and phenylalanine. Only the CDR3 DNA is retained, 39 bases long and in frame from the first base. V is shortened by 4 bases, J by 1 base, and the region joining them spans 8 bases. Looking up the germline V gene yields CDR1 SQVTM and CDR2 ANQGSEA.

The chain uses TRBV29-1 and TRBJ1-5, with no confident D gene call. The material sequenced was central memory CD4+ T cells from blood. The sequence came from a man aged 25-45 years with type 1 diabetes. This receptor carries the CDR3 CSVGWTSNQPQHF. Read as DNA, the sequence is TGCAGCGTTGGATGGACCAGCAATCAGCCCCAGCATTTT.